A selection of T cell receptor beta chains follows, all from one sample in a study of early T cells in non-severe SARS-CoV-2 infection. TCRdb re-called the 5' RACE reads through MiXCR, storing one row per CDR3 protein. The sample includes around 44,000 distinct CDR3 sequences, over 7.5% of them seen just once. The sample comprised whole blood. All receptors derive from an adult who was a healthcare worker with PCR-confirmed SARS-CoV-2 infection or an uninfected control (not recorded which). Both conserved end residues are trimmed from each CDR3. The D gene is left open where the match is weak. Part of the rows lack a size; the others show once, few, many or a class for expanded clones.

abundance | d_gene | v_gene | CDR3aa
many | TRBD1 | TRBV10-3 | AIRQTGGFDTQY
- | - | TRBV12-3/TRBV12-4 | ASSPDWPRSYEQY
many | - | TRBV9 | ASSVGSGYT
- | - | TRBV5-5 | ASRLSRRTKFLDYSYT
medium-sized | TRBD2 | TRBV6-1 | ASRRLAGVVNEQF
many | - | TRBV11-2 | ASSANRDTEAF
many | - | TRBV12-5 | ASGSTGGRVNTEAF
many | - | TRBV7-2 | ASSLDGSGETQY
many | - | TRBV6-2/TRBV6-3 | ASTRRASYEQY
- | TRBD2 | TRBV11-2 | ASSPREGHNYEQY
few | - | TRBV29-1 | SVQGNEQF
many | TRBD2 | TRBV4-1 | ASSPLAGGPSEQF
many | TRBD1 | TRBV7-6 | ASSGRTGGEQY
- | - | TRBV5-1 | ASKGTDTQY
many | - | TRBV2 | ASPGLLLYGYT
many | - | TRBV14 | ASSQYKGFGTDTQY
many | - | TRBV21-1 | ASSRRVGRLGADTQY
many | TRBD2 | TRBV11-2 | ASSPSSGNINEQF
- | - | TRBV5-1 | ASSFEGRNEKLF
many | - | TRBV30 | AWSILTGRTGELF
few | - | TRBV6-2/TRBV6-3 | ASSPLDRNTGELF
- | TRBD1 | TRBV20-1 | RAGGNSEKLF
- | TRBD1 | TRBV11-2 | ASSLLGDRGTDTQY
many | TRBD1 | TRBV2 | ASSETGWGYGYT
many | - | TRBV14 | ASSYALYEQY
few | TRBD2 | TRBV7-9 | ASSLVGGSTGELF
many | - | TRBV5-1 | ASSHFDSGASYEQY
- | - | TRBV4-2 | ASSQEGSSSSSKNIQY
many | TRBD2 | TRBV7-2 | ASSRLAGVIDTQY
few | - | TRBV11-2 | ASSPISEQF
- | - | TRBV6-6 | ASSYSSNSYNSPLH
many | TRBD2 | TRBV9 | ASNSPPAGGSLDTQY
many | - | TRBV7-6 | ASSLSALHDYEQY
many | - | TRBV4-2 | ASSQVLRDTQY
many | - | TRBV5-4 | ASSPRVYDEQY
many | - | TRBV25-1 | ASTTSSDEQY
many | - | TRBV28 | ASSPADLDEQF
many | TRBD2 | TRBV3-1 | ASSQLPGLAGGPNY
many | - | TRBV7-2 | ASSPARWDTQY
few | TRBD1 | TRBV4-1 | ASSLSQGNEQY
- | - | TRBV2 | ASQEGIYNEQF
many | - | TRBV7-2 | ASSPGRTVQETQY
- | TRBD1 | TRBV5-4 | ASSSEGTASYEQY
- | TRBD2 | TRBV28 | ASSPVLAGRLSSYEQY
few | TRBD1 | TRBV2 | ASPTGYRDTQY
few | - | TRBV5-1 | ASSGGSWAGELF
- | - | TRBV20-1 | SVLAPFGGNNEQF
- | - | TRBV7-9 | ASSYPRQADGYT
few | TRBD2 | TRBV7-6 | ASSLLLAGLQETQY
many | - | TRBV11-2 | ASSPMRQGADTQY
many | - | TRBV11-2 | ASSAGRTSENTIY
many | - | TRBV7-3 | ASSTGTVGEQY
many | - | TRBV7-2 | ASSFPHSAQY
many | - | TRBV5-8 | ASSHGQEKNQPQH
few | - | TRBV6-5 | ASSPWSETQETQY